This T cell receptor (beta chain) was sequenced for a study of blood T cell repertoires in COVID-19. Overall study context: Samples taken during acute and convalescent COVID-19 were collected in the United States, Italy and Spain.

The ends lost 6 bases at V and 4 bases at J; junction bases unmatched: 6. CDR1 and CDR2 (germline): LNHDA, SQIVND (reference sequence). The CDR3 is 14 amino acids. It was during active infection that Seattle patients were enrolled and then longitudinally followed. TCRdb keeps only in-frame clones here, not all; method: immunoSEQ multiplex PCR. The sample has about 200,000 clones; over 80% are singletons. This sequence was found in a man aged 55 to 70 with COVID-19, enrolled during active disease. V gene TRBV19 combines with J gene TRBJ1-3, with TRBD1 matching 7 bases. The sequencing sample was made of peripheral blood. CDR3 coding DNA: TGTGCCAGTAGCGAGGGGGCGGCAGGAAACACCATATATTTT. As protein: CASSEGAAGNTIYF.